The 17 T cell receptor beta chains below were found in one sample sequenced in a study of Ad26.COV2.S vaccination and SARS-CoV-2 variants. Indicated treatment: roughly 19 received Ad26.COV2.S at low or high dose, single or two shots; about 5 received placebo; per-sample allocation not given. Sampling was performed 63 days after the first vaccine or placebo injection. Assay used: immunoSEQ multiplex PCR; TCRdb lists only in-frame clones, some missing. The sample consists of 360,000 or so clones, about 91% of them appearing once. Sequences were derived from peripheral blood, sampled in a trial of Ad26.COV2.S vaccine versus placebo. Receptors were obtained from a person between 18 and 60 years old who received the Ad26.COV2.S COVID-19 vaccine or a placebo.

This clone was observed a handful of times. The rearrangement joins TRBV10-3 to TRBJ1-4; 8 bases line up with TRBD1. The germline V gene encodes CDR1 ENHRY and CDR2 SYGVKD. V gave up 4 bases and J gave up 4 bases; unmatched junction bases: 5. The CDR3 is made up of 15 amino acids. Written as DNA, the CDR3 is TGTGCCATCAGTGCGGGGACAGGAGTTAATGAAAAACTGTTTTTT. This sequence encodes CAISAGTGVNEKLFF.

This clone has only one observation. The J gene is TRBJ2-5, the V gene TRBV27; TRBD2 aligns across 13 bases. This CDR3 region has 17 residues. CDR1 is MNHEY and CDR2 is SMNVEV in the germline V gene (reference sequence). V lost 6 bases to trimming and J lost 3 bases; unmatched junction nucleotides: 10. CDR3: CASSLNPTSGRKETQYF. CDR3 in DNA: TGTGCCAGCAGCCTCAACCCGACTAGCGGGAGGAAAGAGACCCAGTACTTC.

The gene calls are TRBV4-1 and TRBJ2-7; 9 nucleotides align to TRBD2. The V gene end was trimmed by 5 bases and the J gene end by 3 bases; junction bases not matched to a gene: 8. From germline, CDR1 is MGHRA and CDR2 YSYEKL. This CDR3 comprises 15 residues. The CDR3 loop reads CASSDSGSLSYEQYF. The CDR3 DNA sequence: TGCGCCAGCAGCGATAGCGGGAGCCTAAGCTACGAGCAGTACTTC.

This clone occurred once. The rearrangement joins TRBV4-3 to TRBJ2-5, with D maybe TRBD1 (6 bases). Germline V gene sequence: CDR1 LGHNA, CDR2 YSLEER. V dropped 1 base and J dropped 4 bases, with 13 bases sitting between them. This CDR3 has 15 residues. CDR3 region: CASSQAGGRGETQYF. CDR3 nucleotides: TGCGCCAGCAGCCAAGCTGGCGGCAGGGGAGAGACCCAGTACTTC.

This CDR3 is CASSYNSLGAEQYF. The CDR3 DNA sequence: TGTGCCAGCAGTTACAATTCATTGGGGGCCGAGCAGTACTTC. The J gene is TRBJ2-7, the V gene TRBV6-5; possible D gene TRBD1, 6 bases. Trimming took off 2 bases at V and 6 bases at J, with 14 bases between the two ends. Per germline, CDR1 MNHEY and CDR2 SVGAGI. There are 14 residues in the CDR3.

J is TRBJ1-5 and V is TRBV9; the D is unclear. CDR1 and CDR2 (germline): SGDLS, YYNGEE. Trimming left V 1 base short and J 0 bases short, with 8 bases between. The CDR3 runs to 15 residues. Written as DNA, the CDR3 is TGTGCCAGCAGCGTACTGCGGTATAGCAATCAGCCCCAGCATTTT. Translating it yields CASSVLRYSNQPQHF.

J is TRBJ1-2 and V is TRBV5-4; D remains ambiguous. Germline V CDR1 and CDR2: SGHNT, YYREEE (reference sequence). CDR3 length: 14 amino acids. V lost 4 bases to trimming and J lost 4 bases, with 14 bases between them. The CDR3 sequence is CASSRLEWAYGYTF. CDR3 DNA: TGTGCCAGCAGCCGACTTGAGTGGGCCTATGGCTACACCTTC.

This clone appeared a single time. The chain uses TRBV10-3 and TRBJ2-3; 11 bases match TRBD2. This CDR3 is 14 amino acids long. Germline trimming cut 8 bases from V and 8 bases from J; bases unmatched to any gene: 9. Per the germline V gene, CDR1 is ENHRY and CDR2 is SYGVKD. CDR3 sequence reads: CAISNTSGSATQYF. The CDR3 nucleotides read TGTGCCATCTCAAATACTAGCGGGAGTGCTACGCAGTATTTT.

This chain links TRBV19 with TRBJ2-2; D possibly corresponds to TRBD1 (6 bases). V lost 5 bases and J 8 bases, leaving 12 bases between the germline ends. Per germline, CDR1 LNHDA and CDR2 SQIVND (reference sequence). CDR3 length: 13 residues. CDR3 amino acids: CASSVQGGGELFF. CDR3 nucleotide sequence: TGTGCCAGTAGTGTACAGGGCGGAGGGGAGCTGTTTTTT.

A single count supports this clone. V and J are TRBV4-3 and TRBJ1-1, with no clear D. The CDR3 sequence is 13 residues long. V shed 4 bases and J shed 0 bases, with 6 bases lying between them. Looked up from germline, CDR1 is LGHNA and CDR2 is YSLEER. CDR3 region: CASSLKMNTEAFF. The DNA of the CDR3 is TGCGCCAGCAGCCTAAAAATGAACACTGAAGCTTTCTTT.

The genes are TRBV27 and TRBJ1-1, with a tentative D call TRBD1 (5 bases). The CDR3 length is 13 residues. With 11 bases removed from V and 4 bases from J, the gap between germline ends came to 17 bases. Germline V lookup: CDR1 MNHEY, CDR2 SMNVEV (reference sequence). CDR3 sequence: CAAGGNVLTEAFF. The CDR3 DNA reads as TGTGCCGCTGGGGGGAACGTACTCACTGAAGCTTTCTTT.

The J gene is TRBJ1-4, the V gene TRBV29-1, with 7 bases lining up with TRBD1. V trimming: 5 bases; J trimming: 0 bases; junction bases outside the gene matches: 3. Germline V gene data show CDR1 as SQVTM and CDR2 as ANQGSEA. The CDR3 is 14 residues long. This CDR3 reads CSVLGGSTNEKLFF. Written as DNA, the CDR3 is TGCAGCGTTTTAGGGGGCTCAACTAATGAAAAACTGTTTTTT.

The V and J genes are TRBV4-2 and TRBJ2-3; D remains unclear. The V end lost 3 bases, the J end lost 6 bases, and 10 bases lay between the germline ends. Germline lookup yields CDR1 LGHNA and CDR2 YNFKEQ. The CDR3 has 13 residues. The CDR3: CASSQALSDTQYF. In nucleotides, the CDR3 is TGTGCCAGCAGCCAGGCCCTTAGTGATACGCAGTATTTT.

The CDR3 coding sequence is TGTGCCAGCAGCCCCGGGACATCCCGTCCTAACTATGGCTACACCTTC. Translated, it gives CASSPGTSRPNYGYTF. The chain couples TRBV4-2 to TRBJ1-2, with a weak D call TRBD1 (6 bases). Trimming removed 4 bases at V and 0 bases at J, with 15 bases between. The CDR3 spans 16 residues. CDR1 is LGHNA and CDR2 is YNFKEQ in the germline V gene.

CDR3 bases: TGCAGCGTTCGAGGAGGGGGAGCAGGCGATGATTCTGGGGCCAACGTCCTGACTTTC. Amino acids: CSVRGGGAGDDSGANVLTF. The chain recombines TRBV29-1 with TRBJ2-6; D is tentatively TRBD1 or TRBD2 (6 bases each). Germline-derived CDR1 and CDR2 are SQVTM and ANQGSEA. This CDR3 contains 19 residues. The V gene lost 5 bases and the J gene lost 1 base, with 24 bases spanning the gap.

The genes are TRBV6-5 and TRBJ2-7; D gene uncertain. V was shortened by 4 bases and J by 0 bases, with 4 bases between the two germline ends. CDR1 and CDR2 (germline): MNHEY, SVGAGI. The CDR3 runs to 12 residues. DNA for the CDR3: TGTGCCAGCAGTTCACCCTCCTACGAGCAGTACTTC. Protein: CASSSPSYEQYF.

The V gene is TRBV15, the J gene TRBJ1-1; D uncertain. V lost 2 bases and J lost 0, with 10 bases in between. This CDR3 comprises 15 residues. The germline gives CDR1 LNHNV, CDR2 YYDKDF (reference sequence). The CDR3 DNA follows: TGTGCCACCAGCAGATCCTCGGGGATGAACACTGAAGCTTTCTTT. Translation gives CATSRSSGMNTEAFF.